This T cell receptor (beta chain) was profiled in a study of T cell responses to AZD1222 COVID-19 vaccine. A note on this clone: Its antigen is undetermined.

TCRdb's copy holds only in-frame clones and misses some; the assay was immunoSEQ multiplex PCR. The table shows more than 35,000 clones, with approximately 86% occurring only once. Losses at the gene ends were 4 bases for V and 1 base for J; bases not matched to a gene: 3. The V gene's germline CDR1 is SGHNT and CDR2 YYREEE (reference sequence). This CDR3 comprises 15 residues. Study-level findings and limits: The study found vaccine-associated CD4 TCRs spanning spike, dominant at 160-218 and 743-854. Baseline testing showed seropositivity in only 6 or 7 AZD1222 recipients. When two AZD1222 doses had been given, Spike-specific TCR breadth and depth rose. Reports indicate that nearly half of spike-specific TCRs are directed at unmutated variant regions.

The rearrangement joins TRBV5-4 to TRBJ2-1, with 9 nucleotides matching TRBD1. Source: peripheral blood, taken on day 0 of AZD1222 vaccination. The source of this sequence is an adult in good health. The CDR3 sequence is CASSPDRGSYNEQFF. The CDR3 DNA is TGTGCCAGCAGCCCGGACAGGGGATCCTACAATGAGCAGTTCTTC.